The 31 T cell receptor beta chains below all came from one sample that was sequenced in a study of early T cells in non-severe SARS-CoV-2 infection. TCRdb re-called the 5' RACE reads with MiXCR, one entry per CDR3 protein. The profile shows approximately 100,000 distinct CDR3 sequences, about 11% of them singletons. The sequenced sample was whole blood. Every receptor here comes from an adult who was a healthcare worker with PCR-confirmed SARS-CoV-2 infection or an uninfected control (not recorded which).

This clonotype appeared many times. The J gene is TRBJ2-5, the V gene TRBV5-1; 10 positions match TRBD2. The germline V gene encodes CDR1 SGHRS and CDR2 YFSETQ. With V trimmed by 4 bases and J by 5 bases, 8 bases remained unmatched. The CDR3 is 15 amino acids. For the CDR3, the DNA is TGCGCCAGCAGCGACGAACTAGCGGGGACGGAGACCCAGTACTTC. Protein sequence: CASSDELAGTETQYF. Supplemented by reference TRBV5-1 and TRBJ2-5, the full variable domain reads KAGVTQTPRYLIKTRGQQVTLSCSPISGHRSVSWYQQTPGQGLQFLFEYFSETQRNKGNFPGRFSGRQFSNSRSEMNVSTLELGDSALYLCASSDELAGTETQYFGPGTRLLVL.

The chain combines TRBV20-1 with TRBJ2-6; D uncertain. This CDR3 region has 15 residues. V lost 1 base and J lost 0, with 7 bases in between. CDR1 DFQATT and CDR2 SNEGSKA come from the germline V gene (reference sequence). The CDR3: CSARVKDSGANVLTF. The CDR3 DNA reads as TGCAGTGCTAGAGTTAAGGACTCTGGGGCCAACGTCCTGACTTTC.

This clonotype was picked up many times. V gene TRBV6-5 combines with J gene TRBJ1-1; D gene unclear. V gave up 6 bases and J gave up 4 bases, with 9 bases separating them. The CDR3 runs to 12 residues. Germline assignment: CDR1 MNHEY and CDR2 SVGAGI. CDR3 nucleotides: TGTGCCAGCAGCCTCCCCGCCACTGAAGCTTTCTTT. Translated: CASSLPATEAFF.

V gene TRBV7-9 combines with J gene TRBJ1-2, with 10 bases lining up with TRBD1. Trimming removed 1 base from V and 8 bases from J; junction bases left unmatched: 4. This CDR3 region has 14 residues. Germline V gene lookup returns CDR1 SEHNR and CDR2 FQNEAQ (reference sequence). The CDR3 DNA reads as TGTGCCAGCAGCTTAGGAGGGACAGGGGCAGGCTACACCTTC. Its translation: CASSLGGTGAGYTF.

The V call is TRBV27, the J call TRBJ2-7; 8 bases agree with TRBD2. Germline lookup yields CDR1 MNHEY and CDR2 SMNVEV (reference sequence). CDR3 length equals 14 residues. The V and J ends lost 2 bases and 6 bases, in that order; junction bases with no gene match: 6. The CDR3 nucleotides are TGTGCCAGCAGTTTACAAGCGGGAGTCTCCGAGCAGTACTTC. Protein sequence: CASSLQAGVSEQYF.

The sample holds a few counts of this clonotype. CDR3 loop: CASSPIQGDNSPLHF. In DNA form, the CDR3 reads TGTGCCAGCTCACCAATACAGGGGGATAATTCACCCCTCCACTTT. The J gene is TRBJ1-6, the V gene TRBV18; TRBD1 matches at 8 bases. In germline, CDR1 is KGHSH, CDR2 LQKENI. CDR3 length: 15 amino acids. V shed 2 bases and J 5 bases; nucleotides not matched to a gene: 2.

This chain joins TRBV7-9 and TRBJ1-6; D may be TRBD1 (5 bases). Trimming stripped 6 bases from V and 8 bases from J, with 14 bases between. The CDR3 extends over 14 amino acids. Germline CDR1 reads SEHNR; CDR2 reads FQNEAQ (reference sequence). This CDR3 reads CASREPIGDSPLHF. The CDR3 bases are TGTGCCAGCAGGGAGCCGATAGGGGATTCACCCCTCCACTTT.

The V call is TRBV18, the J call TRBJ1-4; D may be TRBD1 (6 bases). CDR1 and CDR2 from the germline V gene are KGHSH and LQKENI. Trimming pared 5 bases from V and 8 bases from J, leaving 18 bases between. This CDR3 region has 15 residues. CDR3 sequence (DNA): TGTGCCAGCTCAAACTCACAGGGTGGTGCGGAAAAACTGTTTTTT. Translating gives CASSNSQGGAEKLFF.

V usage is TRBV6-5 and J usage is TRBJ1-1, with a tentative D call TRBD1 (5 bases). In germline, CDR1 is MNHEY, CDR2 SVGAGI. CDR3 length: 14 residues. V gave up 6 bases and J gave up 0 bases, with 11 bases separating them. The CDR3 loop reads CASRPGHVNTEAFF. CDR3 sequence (DNA): TGTGCCAGCAGGCCAGGACACGTGAACACTGAAGCTTTCTTT.

This chain uses TRBV5-5 with TRBJ2-7; the D is unclear. Per germline, CDR1 SGHKS and CDR2 YYEKEE (reference sequence). The CDR3 totals 16 residues. V was trimmed by 3 bases and J by 2 bases, leaving 18 bases between them. CDR3 coding DNA: TGTGCCAGCAGCTCTACCTATCAGACGGACCCCTACGAGCAGTACTTC. Protein: CASSSTYQTDPYEQYF.

Written as DNA, the CDR3 is TGTGCCAGCAGCTTAGCTAGCGGGAGTCCAGATACGCAGTATTTT. Its protein is CASSLASGSPDTQYF. The rearrangement links TRBV11-2 to TRBJ2-3; 10 positions agree with TRBD2. V lost 1 base to trimming and J lost 4 bases; unmatched junction nucleotides: 2. Germline-derived CDR1 and CDR2 are SGHAT and FQNNGV. The CDR3 runs to 15 residues.

The chain combines TRBV6-5 with TRBJ1-4; 7 nucleotides align to TRBD1. The V gene's germline CDR1 is MNHEY and CDR2 SVGAGI. This CDR3 spans 15 amino acids. J was trimmed by 5 bases and V by 0 bases; bases with no gene match: 3. The CDR3 sequence: CASSYSSRGNEKLFF. Here the CDR3 DNA reads TGTGCCAGCAGTTACTCGTCCAGGGGGAATGAAAAACTGTTTTTT.

The chain uses TRBV10-3 and TRBJ1-6, with D unclear. Trimming stripped 5 bases from V and 1 base from J, with 9 bases between. Germline V gene sequence: CDR1 ENHRY, CDR2 SYGVKD. The CDR3 sequence is 15 residues long. CDR3 nucleotides: TGTGCCATCAGTCCAGAAAATTCCTATAATTCACCCCTCCACTTT. Translated: CAISPENSYNSPLHF.

This clonotype was detected a few times. The V call is TRBV5-1, the J call TRBJ2-5, with D uncertain. Per germline, CDR1 SGHRS and CDR2 YFSETQ. This CDR3 region has 14 residues. Trimming took 0 bases from V and 6 from J, leaving 12 bases between them. Here the CDR3 reads CASSLDGLRQTQYF. The CDR3 DNA reads as TGCGCCAGCAGCTTGGACGGGCTGAGGCAGACCCAGTACTTC.

This clonotype was recorded many times. The chain carries TRBV7-2 and TRBJ1-1; D is ambiguous. Germline CDR1 is SGHTA and CDR2 is FQGNSA. There are 14 residues in the CDR3. The V and J ends lost 5 bases and 0 bases respectively, with 10 bases between them. DNA of the CDR3: TGTGCCAGCAGCGCCCGAGCGATGAACACTGAAGCTTTCTTT. This sequence encodes CASSARAMNTEAFF.

This clonotype occurred a few times. In DNA, the CDR3 is TGTGCCAGCGCGGACAGCTACATCAATGGCTACACCTTC. Its translation is CASADSYINGYTF. The rearrangement joins TRBV6-5 to TRBJ1-2, with D possibly being TRBD1 (6 bases). Germline V gene data show CDR1 as MNHEY and CDR2 as SVGAGI. There are 13 residues in the CDR3. V lost 8 bases, J lost 6 bases, and 16 bases lay in between.

This clonotype was picked up a small number of times. The chain employs TRBV5-1 and TRBJ1-1, with D possibly matching TRBD1 (5 bases). The germline V gene encodes CDR1 SGHRS and CDR2 YFSETQ. V gave up 4 bases and J gave up 3 bases, with 10 bases separating them. The CDR3 is 13 residues long. CDR3: CASSRDSDTEAFF. DNA of the CDR3: TGCGCCAGCAGCCGGGACTCAGACACTGAAGCTTTCTTT.

The V call is TRBV12-3 or TRBV12-4, the J call TRBJ2-2, with TRBD1 identical over 7 bases. V shed 2 bases, J shed 7 bases, and the junction held 10 bases outside the gene matches. The CDR3 is 16 amino acids. The CDR3 loop is CASSLRGGGIGGELFF. CDR3 nucleotides: TGTGCCAGCAGTTTACGAGGGGGCGGTATCGGCGGGGAGCTGTTTTTT.

The V call is TRBV27, the J call TRBJ2-3, with 10 positions matching TRBD2. The germline V gene encodes CDR1 MNHEY and CDR2 SMNVEV (reference sequence). The CDR3 sequence is 16 residues long. V was pared by 6 bases and J by 0 bases, with 6 bases of the junction left unmatched. The CDR3 loop reads CASSTWTSGSTDTQYF. The DNA for the CDR3 is TGTGCCAGCAGCACCTGGACTAGCGGAAGCACAGATACGCAGTATTTT.

This sequence joins TRBV4-1 and TRBJ2-3, with 10 bases that match TRBD2. CDR3 length equals 16 residues. Germline assignment: CDR1 MGHRA and CDR2 YSYEKL. Trimming took 6 bases from V and 2 from J; bases not matched to a gene: 8. The CDR3 here is CASSYPLAGDTDTQYF. The CDR3 nucleotides read TGCGCCAGCAGTTATCCCCTAGCGGGGGACACAGATACGCAGTATTTT.

There are many counts of this clonotype. The chain couples TRBV7-9 to TRBJ2-3; 8 positions match TRBD2. The trim removed 3 bases at V and 2 bases at J, leaving 4 bases unmatched. The germline V gene encodes CDR1 SEHNR and CDR2 FQNEAQ (reference sequence). The CDR3 extends over 15 amino acids. The CDR3 nucleotides read TGTGCCAGCAGCTTCGGCGGGGGGCTCACAGATACGCAGTATTTT. Protein: CASSFGGGLTDTQYF. The entire variable domain, with the rest obtained from reference TRBV7-9 and TRBJ2-3, is as follows: DTGVSQNPRHKITKRGQNVTFRCDPISEHNRLYWYRQTLGQGPEFLTYFQNEAQLEKSRLLSDRFSAERPKGSFSTLEIQRTEQGDSAMYLCASSFGGGLTDTQYFGPGTRLTVL.

This clonotype was seen at least ten times. The V and J genes are TRBV7-3 and TRBJ2-2; the D gene could be TRBD1 or TRBD2 (5 bases each). The CDR3 consists of 13 residues. Trimming shortened V by 4 bases and J by 7 bases, and 10 bases separated the two germline ends. CDR1 is SGHTA, CDR2 FQGTGA, per germline. For the CDR3, the DNA is TGTGCCAGCAGCTCCCGTGGGGGCGGGGAGCTGTTTTTT. Protein product: CASSSRGGGELFF.

The genes are TRBV7-3 and TRBJ2-3, with D perhaps matching TRBD2 (7 bases). V shed 2 bases and J shed 2 bases, with 8 bases lying between them. The CDR3 length is 14 residues. Looked up from germline, CDR1 is SGHTA and CDR2 is FQGTGA. The CDR3 spells CASSLGGATDTQYF. Written as DNA, the CDR3 is TGTGCCAGCAGCTTAGGGGGGGCCACAGATACGCAGTATTTT.

The chain recombines TRBV18 with TRBJ1-1; D uncertain. Looked up from germline, CDR1 is KGHSH and CDR2 is LQKENI. V lost 3 bases, J lost 6 bases, and 14 bases lay in between. The CDR3 totals 14 residues. CDR3: CASSPLTGFSEAFF. In nucleotides, the CDR3 is TGTGCCAGCTCACCCCTAACTGGTTTTTCTGAAGCTTTCTTT.

The chain links TRBV7-2 to TRBJ1-4; 10 bases agree with TRBD1. Germline V gene data show CDR1 as SGHTA and CDR2 as FQGNSA. The V gene end was trimmed by 7 bases and the J gene end by 8 bases; junction bases not matched to a gene: 7. This CDR3 is 14 amino acids long. Here the CDR3 reads CASTPDRGQEKLFF. In nucleotides, the CDR3 is TGTGCCAGCACCCCCGACAGGGGGCAAGAAAAACTGTTTTTT. Drawing the rest from reference TRBV7-2 and TRBJ1-4, the complete variable domain is GAGVSQSPSNKVTEKGKDVELRCDPISGHTALYWYRQSLGQGLEFLIYFQGNSAPDKSGLPSDRFSAERTGGSVSTLTIQRTQQEDSAVYLCASTPDRGQEKLFFGSGTQLSVL.

This clonotype was seen many times. This chain uses TRBV20-1 with TRBJ2-4; the D is unclear. Deletions cut 4 bases from V and 1 base from J, with 8 bases between. The CDR3 is 13 amino acids. From germline, CDR1 is DFQATT and CDR2 SNEGSKA (reference sequence). CDR3 nucleotide sequence: TGCAGTGCTATGGATCAGGCCAAAAACATTCAGTACTTC. Protein product: CSAMDQAKNIQYF.

In this sample, this clonotype turned up many times. The chain's CDR3 is CASSLDRDYYEQYF. CDR3 sequence (DNA): TGCGCCAGCAGCTTGGACAGGGATTACTACGAGCAGTACTTC. The V and J genes are TRBV5-1 and TRBJ2-7; maybe TRBD1 (6 bases). CDR3 length: 14 residues. Germline values: CDR1 SGHRS, CDR2 YFSETQ. V dropped 0 bases and J dropped 3 bases, with 10 bases sitting between them.

This clonotype was observed many times. The V gene is TRBV20-1, the J gene TRBJ1-2, with D perhaps matching TRBD1 (6 bases). The germline V gene has CDR1 DFQATT and CDR2 SNEGSKA (reference sequence). This CDR3 spans 14 amino acids. V was pared by 0 bases and J by 5 bases, with 13 bases between. This CDR3 is CSARDPGRGYGYTF. The CDR3 bases are TGCAGTGCTAGAGATCCCGGGAGGGGGTATGGCTACACCTTC.

A note on this clonotype: A much bigger clone sits one base away, suggesting this may be a read error. The V and J genes are TRBV28 and TRBJ2-7; the D gene is possibly TRBD2 (5 bases). Per the germline V gene, CDR1 is MDHEN and CDR2 is SYDVKM. This CDR3 region has 14 residues. The germline V and J ends were trimmed by 4 bases and 2 bases, with 12 bases remaining between them. DNA for the CDR3: TGTGCCAGCAGTTCCGGGATGTCAACCTACGAGCAGTACTTC. Amino acid sequence: CASSSGMSTYEQYF.

This clonotype was seen a handful of times. This chain connects TRBV4-2 to TRBJ2-3; 8 bases agree with TRBD2. The CDR3 totals 15 residues. Germline values: CDR1 LGHNA, CDR2 YNFKEQ. The junction had 7 bases not matched to a gene; V was cut back by 4 bases and J by 4 bases. The CDR3 DNA reads TGTGCCAGCAGCCCCCCGGGACTAGAGGCAGATACGCAGTATTTT. The encoded protein is CASSPPGLEADTQYF.

This clonotype was counted between two and nine times. The chain is built from TRBV7-2 and TRBJ1-1; D call uncertain. Germline CDR1 is SGHTA and CDR2 is FQGNSA. The length of the CDR3 is 13 residues. V lost 1 base to trimming and J lost 5 bases, with 8 bases between them. This CDR3 reads CASSLERVTEAFF. CDR3 bases: TGTGCCAGCAGCTTAGAGCGGGTTACTGAAGCTTTCTTT.